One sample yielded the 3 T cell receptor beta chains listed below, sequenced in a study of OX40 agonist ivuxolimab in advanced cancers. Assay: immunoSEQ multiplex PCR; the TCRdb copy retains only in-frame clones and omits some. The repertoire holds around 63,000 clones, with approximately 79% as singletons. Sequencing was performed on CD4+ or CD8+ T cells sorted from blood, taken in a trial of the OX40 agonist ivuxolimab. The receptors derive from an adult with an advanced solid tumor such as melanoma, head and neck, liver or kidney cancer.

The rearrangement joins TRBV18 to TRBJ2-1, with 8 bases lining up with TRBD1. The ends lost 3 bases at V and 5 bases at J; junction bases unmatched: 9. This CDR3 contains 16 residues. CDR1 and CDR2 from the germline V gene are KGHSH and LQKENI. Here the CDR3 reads CASSPSIRTGNNEQFF. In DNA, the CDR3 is TGTGCCAGCTCACCCTCTATAAGGACAGGGAACAATGAGCAGTTCTTC.

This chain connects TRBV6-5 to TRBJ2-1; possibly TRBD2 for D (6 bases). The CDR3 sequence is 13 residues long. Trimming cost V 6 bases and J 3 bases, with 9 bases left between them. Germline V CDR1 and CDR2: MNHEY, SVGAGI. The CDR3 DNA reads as TGTGCCAGCAGCCCTAGCGTCTACAATGAGCAGTTCTTC. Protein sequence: CASSPSVYNEQFF.

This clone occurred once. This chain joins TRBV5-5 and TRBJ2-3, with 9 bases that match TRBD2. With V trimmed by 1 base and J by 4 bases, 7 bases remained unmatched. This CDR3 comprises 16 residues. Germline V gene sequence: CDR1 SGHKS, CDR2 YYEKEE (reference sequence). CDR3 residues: CASSLQASGKSDTQYF. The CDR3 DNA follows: TGTGCCAGCAGCTTGCAGGCTAGCGGGAAGTCAGATACGCAGTATTTT.